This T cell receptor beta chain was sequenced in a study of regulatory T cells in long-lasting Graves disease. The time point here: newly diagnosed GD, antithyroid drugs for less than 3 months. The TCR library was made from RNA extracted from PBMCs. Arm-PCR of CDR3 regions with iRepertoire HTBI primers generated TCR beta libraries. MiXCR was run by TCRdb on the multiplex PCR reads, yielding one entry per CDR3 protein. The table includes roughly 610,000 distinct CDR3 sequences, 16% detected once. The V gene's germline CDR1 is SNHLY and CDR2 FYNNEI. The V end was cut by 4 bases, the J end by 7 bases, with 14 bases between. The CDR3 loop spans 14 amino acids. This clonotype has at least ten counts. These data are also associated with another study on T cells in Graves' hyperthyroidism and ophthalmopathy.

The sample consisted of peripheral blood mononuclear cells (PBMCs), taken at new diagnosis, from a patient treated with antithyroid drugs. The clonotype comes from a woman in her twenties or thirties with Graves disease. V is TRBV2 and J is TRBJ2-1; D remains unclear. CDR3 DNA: TGTGCCAGCAGTGGGTCGATAGTCTTAAATGAGCAGTTCTTC. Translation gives CASSGSIVLNEQFF.